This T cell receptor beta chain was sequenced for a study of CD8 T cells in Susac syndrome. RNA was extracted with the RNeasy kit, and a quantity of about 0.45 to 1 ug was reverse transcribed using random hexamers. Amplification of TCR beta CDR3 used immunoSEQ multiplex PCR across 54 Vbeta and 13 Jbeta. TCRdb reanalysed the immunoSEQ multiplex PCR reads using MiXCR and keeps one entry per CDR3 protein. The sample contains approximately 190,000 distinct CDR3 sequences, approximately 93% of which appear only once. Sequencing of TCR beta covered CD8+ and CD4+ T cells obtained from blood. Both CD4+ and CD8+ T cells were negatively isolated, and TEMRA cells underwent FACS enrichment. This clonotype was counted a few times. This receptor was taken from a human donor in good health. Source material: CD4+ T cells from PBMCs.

CDR3 residues: CASSLETGTKTQYF. CDR3 DNA sequence: TGCGCCAGCAGCTTGGAGACAGGGACGAAGACCCAGTACTTC. The chain has TRBV5-1 and TRBJ2-5; 7 nucleotides line up with TRBD1. Germline V gene sequence: CDR1 SGHRS, CDR2 YFSETQ. Trimming at V came to 0 bases and at J to 6 bases, leaving 5 bases not matched to a gene. The CDR3 spans 14 residues.